This paragraph reports one T cell receptor beta chain. Its antigen is currently unknown. Investigators prepared the TCR beta libraries by applying iRepertoire HTBI primers and Arm-PCR of CDR3 regions. TCRdb recomputed calls from the multiplex PCR reads with MiXCR, one row per CDR3 protein. This table holds hundreds of thousands of distinct CDR3 sequences, 20% to 25% found once. Germline CDR1 reads SEHNR; CDR2 reads FQNEAQ (reference sequence). The V end was cut by 5 bases, the J end by 7 bases, with 24 bases between. The CDR3 is 16 amino acids. This sample stems from a study of regulatory T cells in long-lasting Graves disease. Study-wide points: With persistent disease, TRBV28, TRBJ1-2 and TRBJ2-5 were the favored segments.

Stated time point: persistent/refractory GD, antithyroid drugs over 5 years with positive TRAb. RNA from PBMCs was the source of the TCR library. Patient provenance is recorded as an endocrinology department in Xi'an, China. The TCR comes from a female donor with Graves disease. Sequencing was performed on peripheral blood mononuclear cells (PBMCs), taken when the disease was refractory, from a patient treated with antithyroid drugs. V usage is TRBV7-9 and J usage is TRBJ2-7; tentative D call: TRBD1 (5 bases). The CDR3 coding sequence is TGTGCCAGCAGCGCCACATCACAGGCGGACCCCCTAGAGCAGTACTTC. Translating it yields CASSATSQADPLEQYF.